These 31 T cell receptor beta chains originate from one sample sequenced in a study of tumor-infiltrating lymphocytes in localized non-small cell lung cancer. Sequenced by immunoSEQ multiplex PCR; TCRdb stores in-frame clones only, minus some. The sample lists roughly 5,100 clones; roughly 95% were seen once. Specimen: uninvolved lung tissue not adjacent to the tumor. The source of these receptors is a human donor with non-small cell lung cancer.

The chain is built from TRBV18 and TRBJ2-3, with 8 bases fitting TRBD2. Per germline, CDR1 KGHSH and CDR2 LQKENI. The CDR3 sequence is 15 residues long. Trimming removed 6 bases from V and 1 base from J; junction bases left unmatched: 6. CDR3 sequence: CASSPSSGGTDTQYF. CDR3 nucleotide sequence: TGTGCCAGCTCCCCAAGTAGCGGGGGCACAGATACGCAGTATTTT.

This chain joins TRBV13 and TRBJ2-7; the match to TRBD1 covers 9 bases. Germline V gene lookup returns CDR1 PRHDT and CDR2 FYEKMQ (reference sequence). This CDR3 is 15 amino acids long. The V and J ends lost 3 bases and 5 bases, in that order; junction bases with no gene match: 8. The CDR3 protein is CASSFFRTGGHEQYF. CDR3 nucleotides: TGTGCCAGCAGCTTTTTCCGTACAGGGGGCCACGAGCAGTACTTC.

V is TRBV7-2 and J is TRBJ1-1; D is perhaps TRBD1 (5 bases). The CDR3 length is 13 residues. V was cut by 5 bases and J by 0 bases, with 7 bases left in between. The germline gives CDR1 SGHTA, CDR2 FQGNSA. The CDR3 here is CASSRGMNTEAFF. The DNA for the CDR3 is TGTGCCAGCAGCAGGGGCATGAACACTGAAGCTTTCTTT.

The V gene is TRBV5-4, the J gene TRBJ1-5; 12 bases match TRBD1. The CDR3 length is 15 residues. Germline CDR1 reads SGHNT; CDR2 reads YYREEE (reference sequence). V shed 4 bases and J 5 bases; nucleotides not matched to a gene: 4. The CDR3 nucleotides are TGTGCCAGCAGCCGGGGACAGGGGGCGGATCAGCCCCAGCATTTT. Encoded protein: CASSRGQGADQPQHF.

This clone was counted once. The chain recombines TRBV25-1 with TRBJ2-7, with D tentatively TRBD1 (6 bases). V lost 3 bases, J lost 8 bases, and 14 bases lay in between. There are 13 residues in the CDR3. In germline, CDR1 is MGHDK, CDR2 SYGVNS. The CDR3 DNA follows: TGTGCCAGCAGTGACCCTGGAAGGGGGAAGCAGTACTTC. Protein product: CASSDPGRGKQYF.

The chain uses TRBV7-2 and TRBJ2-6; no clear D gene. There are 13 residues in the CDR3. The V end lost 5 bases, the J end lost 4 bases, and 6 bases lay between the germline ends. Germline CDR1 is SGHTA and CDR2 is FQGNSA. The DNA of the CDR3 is TGTGCCAGCAGCCCGGGCGGGGCCAACGTCCTGACTTTC. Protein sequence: CASSPGGANVLTF. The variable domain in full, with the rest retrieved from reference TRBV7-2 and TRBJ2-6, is GAGVSQSPSNKVTEKGKDVELRCDPISGHTALYWYRQSLGQGLEFLIYFQGNSAPDKSGLPSDRFSAERTGGSVSTLTIQRTQQEDSAVYLCASSPGGANVLTFGAGSRLTVL.

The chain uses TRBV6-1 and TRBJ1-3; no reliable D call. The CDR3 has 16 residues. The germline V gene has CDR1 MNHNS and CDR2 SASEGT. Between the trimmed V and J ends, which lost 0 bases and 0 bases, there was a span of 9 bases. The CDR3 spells CASSEAFVSSGNTIYF. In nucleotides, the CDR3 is TGTGCCAGCAGTGAAGCGTTTGTCAGCTCTGGAAACACCATATATTTT.

As DNA, the CDR3 is TGTGCCAGCAGTTACCAAATTCCAGGGACTGAAGCTTTCTTT. Its protein is CASSYQIPGTEAFF. The V gene is TRBV6-5, the J gene TRBJ1-1, with D perhaps TRBD1 (5 bases). In germline, CDR1 is MNHEY, CDR2 SVGAGI. V dropped 2 bases and J dropped 5 bases, with 12 bases sitting between them. CDR3 length equals 14 residues.

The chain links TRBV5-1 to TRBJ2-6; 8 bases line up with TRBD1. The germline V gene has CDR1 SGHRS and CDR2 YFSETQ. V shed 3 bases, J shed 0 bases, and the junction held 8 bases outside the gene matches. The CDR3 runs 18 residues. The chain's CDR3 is CASSSRTGTSSGANVLTF. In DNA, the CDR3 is TGCGCCAGCAGCTCAAGGACAGGGACCAGCTCTGGGGCCAACGTCCTGACTTTC.

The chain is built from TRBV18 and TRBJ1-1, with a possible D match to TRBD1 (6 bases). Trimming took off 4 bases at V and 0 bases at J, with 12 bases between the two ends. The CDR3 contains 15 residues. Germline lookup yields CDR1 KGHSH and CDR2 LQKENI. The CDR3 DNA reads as TGTGCCAGCTCACTACACAGGGAGGTGAACACTGAAGCTTTCTTT. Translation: CASSLHREVNTEAFF.

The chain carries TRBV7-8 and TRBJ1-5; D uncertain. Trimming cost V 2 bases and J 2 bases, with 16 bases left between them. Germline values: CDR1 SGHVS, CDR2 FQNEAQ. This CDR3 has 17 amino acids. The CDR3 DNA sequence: TGTGCCAGCAGCTTATCTGGAGGAACCTGGGGCAATCAGCCCCAGCATTTT. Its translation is CASSLSGGTWGNQPQHF.

The CDR3 region is CASSAGLAGSNEQFF. In DNA form, the CDR3 reads TGTGCCAGCAGCGCGGGACTAGCGGGGTCCAATGAGCAGTTCTTC. The V and J genes are TRBV9 and TRBJ2-1, with 13 bases matching TRBD2. After removal of 3 bases from V and 6 bases from J, the junction contained 3 bases not matched to a gene. CDR1 SGDLS and CDR2 YYNGEE come from the germline V gene. The CDR3 length is 15 residues. Complete variable domain (other parts from reference TRBV9 and TRBJ2-1): DSGVTQTPKHLITATGQRVTLRCSPRSGDLSVYWYQQSLDQGLQFLIQYYNGEERAKGNILERFSAQQFPDLHSELNLSSLELGDSALYFCASSAGLAGSNEQFFGPGTRLTVL.

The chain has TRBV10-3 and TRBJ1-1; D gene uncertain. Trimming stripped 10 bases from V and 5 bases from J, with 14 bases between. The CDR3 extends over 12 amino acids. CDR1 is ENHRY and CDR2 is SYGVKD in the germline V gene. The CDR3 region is CASDTGETEAFF. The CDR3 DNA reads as TGTGCCAGCGATACTGGGGAAACTGAAGCTTTCTTT.

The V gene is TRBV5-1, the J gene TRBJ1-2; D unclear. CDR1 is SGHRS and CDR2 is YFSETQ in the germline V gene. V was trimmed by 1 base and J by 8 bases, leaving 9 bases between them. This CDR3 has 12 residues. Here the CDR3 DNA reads TGCGCCAGCAGCTTGTACCGAGAGGGCTACACCTTC. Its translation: CASSLYREGYTF.

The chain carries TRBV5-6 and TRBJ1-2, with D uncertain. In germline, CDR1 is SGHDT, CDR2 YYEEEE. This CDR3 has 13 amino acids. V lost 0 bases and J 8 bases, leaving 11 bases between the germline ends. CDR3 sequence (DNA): TGTGCCAGCAGCTTGGATGACCTGGGGGGCTACACCTTC. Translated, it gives CASSLDDLGGYTF.

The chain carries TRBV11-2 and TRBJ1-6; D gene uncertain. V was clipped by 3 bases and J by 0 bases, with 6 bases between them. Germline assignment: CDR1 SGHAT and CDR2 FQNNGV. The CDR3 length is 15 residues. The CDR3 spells CASSFDYSYNSPLHF. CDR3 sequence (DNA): TGTGCCAGCAGCTTTGACTACTCCTATAATTCACCCCTCCACTTT.

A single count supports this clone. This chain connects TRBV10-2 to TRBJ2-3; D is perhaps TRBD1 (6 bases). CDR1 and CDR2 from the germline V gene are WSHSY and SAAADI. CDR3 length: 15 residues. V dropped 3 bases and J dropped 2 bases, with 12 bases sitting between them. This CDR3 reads CASSDSGHSTDTQYF. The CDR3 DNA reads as TGCGCCAGCAGTGATTCGGGACATTCCACAGATACGCAGTATTTT.

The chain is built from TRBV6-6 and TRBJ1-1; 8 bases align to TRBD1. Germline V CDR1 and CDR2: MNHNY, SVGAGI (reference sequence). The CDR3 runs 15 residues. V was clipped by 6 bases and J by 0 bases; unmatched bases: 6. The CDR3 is CASSRTGLMNTEAFF. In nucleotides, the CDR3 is TGTGCCAGCAGCAGGACAGGGCTCATGAACACTGAAGCTTTCTTT.

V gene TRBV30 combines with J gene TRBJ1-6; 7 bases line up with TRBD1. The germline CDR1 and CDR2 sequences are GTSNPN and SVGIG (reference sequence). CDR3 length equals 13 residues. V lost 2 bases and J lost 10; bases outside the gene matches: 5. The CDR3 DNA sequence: TGTGCCTGGAGTAAAGGGGGCGACTCACCCCTCCACTTT. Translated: CAWSKGGDSPLHF.

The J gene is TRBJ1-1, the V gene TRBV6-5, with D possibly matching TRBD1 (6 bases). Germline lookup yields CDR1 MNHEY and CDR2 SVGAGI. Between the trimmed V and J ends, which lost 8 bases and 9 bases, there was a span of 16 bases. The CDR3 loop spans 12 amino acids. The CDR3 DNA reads TGTGCCAGCGTCCCGATTAGGGGGAAAGCTTTCTTT. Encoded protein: CASVPIRGKAFF.

CDR3 sequence reads: CASSLSRDRVYGYTF. In DNA form, the CDR3 reads TGTGCCAGCAGCTTATCCCGGGACAGAGTCTATGGCTACACCTTC. The rearrangement uses TRBV7-2 and TRBJ1-2, with 7 bases aligning to TRBD1. Germline assignment: CDR1 SGHTA and CDR2 FQGNSA. With V trimmed by 2 bases and J by 4 bases, 7 bases remained unmatched. The CDR3 has 15 amino acids.

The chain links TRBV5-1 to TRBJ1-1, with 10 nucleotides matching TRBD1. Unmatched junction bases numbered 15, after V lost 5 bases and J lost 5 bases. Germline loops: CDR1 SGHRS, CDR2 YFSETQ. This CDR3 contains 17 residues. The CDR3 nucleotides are TGCGCCAGCAGTCCTACACGGGACAGGGGTTTTTCAACTGAAGCTTTCTTT. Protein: CASSPTRDRGFSTEAFF.

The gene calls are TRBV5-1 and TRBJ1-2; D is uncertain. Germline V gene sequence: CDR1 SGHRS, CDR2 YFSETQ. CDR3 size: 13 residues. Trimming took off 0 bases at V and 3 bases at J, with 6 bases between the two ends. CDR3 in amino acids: CASSLAGDYGYTF. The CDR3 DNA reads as TGCGCCAGCAGCTTGGCCGGGGACTATGGCTACACCTTC.

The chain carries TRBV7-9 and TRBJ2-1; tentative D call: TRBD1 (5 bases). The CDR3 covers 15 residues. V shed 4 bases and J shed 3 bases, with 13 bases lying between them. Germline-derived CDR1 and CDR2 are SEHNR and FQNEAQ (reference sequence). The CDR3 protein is CASSSMDIYYNEQFF. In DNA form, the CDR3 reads TGTGCCAGCAGCTCTATGGACATTTACTACAATGAGCAGTTCTTC.

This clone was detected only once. CDR3 DNA sequence: TGTGCCAGCAGCCAATGGGGGCACATGAACACTGAAGCTTTCTTT. It is translated as CASSQWGHMNTEAFF. The chain carries TRBV14 and TRBJ1-1, with D tentatively TRBD1 (6 bases). The V and J ends lost 2 bases and 0 bases respectively, with 10 bases between them. This CDR3 has 15 residues. Germline CDR1 reads SGHDN; CDR2 reads FVKESK.

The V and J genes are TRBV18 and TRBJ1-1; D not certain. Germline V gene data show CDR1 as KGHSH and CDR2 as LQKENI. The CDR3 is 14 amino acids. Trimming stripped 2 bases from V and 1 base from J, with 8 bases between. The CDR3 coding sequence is TGTGCCAGCTCACCAGTTATCGCGAACACTGAAGCTTTCTTT. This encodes CASSPVIANTEAFF. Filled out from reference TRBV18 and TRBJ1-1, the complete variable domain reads NAGVMQNPRHLVRRRGQEARLRCSPMKGHSHVYWYRQLPEEGLKFMVYLQKENIIDESGMPKERFSAEFPKEGPSILRIQQVVRGDSAAYFCASSPVIANTEAFFGQGTRLTVV.

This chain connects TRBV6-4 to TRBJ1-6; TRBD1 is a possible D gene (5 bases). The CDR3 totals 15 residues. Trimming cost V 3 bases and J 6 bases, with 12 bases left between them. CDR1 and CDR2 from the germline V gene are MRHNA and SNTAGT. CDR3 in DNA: TGTGCCAGCAGTGAAACAGGAATTTTTAATTCACCCCTCCACTTT. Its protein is CASSETGIFNSPLHF.

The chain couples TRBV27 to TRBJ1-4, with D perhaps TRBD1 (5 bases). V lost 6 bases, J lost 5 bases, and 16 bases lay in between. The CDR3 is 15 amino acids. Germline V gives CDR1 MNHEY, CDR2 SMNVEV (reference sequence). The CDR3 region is CASSPPGLRNEKLFF. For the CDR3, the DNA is TGTGCCAGCAGCCCGCCGGGACTGCGGAATGAAAAACTGTTTTTT.

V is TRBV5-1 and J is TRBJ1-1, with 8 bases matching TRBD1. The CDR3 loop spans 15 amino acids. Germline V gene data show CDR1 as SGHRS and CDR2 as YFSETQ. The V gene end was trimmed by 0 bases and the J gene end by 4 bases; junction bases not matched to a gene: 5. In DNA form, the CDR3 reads TGCGCCAGCAGCTTGGCCGGACAGGGTGGCACTGAAGCTTTCTTT. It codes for CASSLAGQGGTEAFF.

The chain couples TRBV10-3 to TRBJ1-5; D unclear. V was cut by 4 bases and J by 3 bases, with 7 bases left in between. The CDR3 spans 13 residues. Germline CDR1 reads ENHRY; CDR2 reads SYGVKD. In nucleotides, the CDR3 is TGTGCCATCAGTGGGATGGACAATCAGCCCCAGCATTTT. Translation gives CAISGMDNQPQHF.

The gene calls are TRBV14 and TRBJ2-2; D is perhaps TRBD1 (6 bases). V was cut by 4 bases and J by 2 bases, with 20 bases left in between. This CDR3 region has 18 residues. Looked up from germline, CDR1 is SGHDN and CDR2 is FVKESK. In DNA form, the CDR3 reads TGTGCCAGCAGCCGATCTAAGGGGGACCGCTCAAACACCGGGGAGCTGTTTTTT. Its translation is CASSRSKGDRSNTGELFF.